The 14 T cell receptor beta chains below all came from one sample that was sequenced in a study of cytomegalovirus exposure and HLA in healthy donors. Assay: immunoSEQ multiplex PCR; the TCRdb copy retains only in-frame clones and omits some. The sample lists about 95,000 clones, about 85% occurring once. The sequencing input was PBMCs. The receptors originated from a man aged 18 to 29 in good health and CMV-seropositive.

In this sample, this clone turned up a few times. In DNA, the CDR3 is TGTGCCAGCAGCTTAGAGGACACTTCCGACCAGCCCCAGCATTTT. This encodes CASSLEDTSDQPQHF. This chain links TRBV7-8 with TRBJ1-5; D might be TRBD1 (5 bases). CDR3 size: 15 residues. The germline gives CDR1 SGHVS, CDR2 FQNEAQ. V was trimmed by 1 base and J by 7 bases, leaving 14 bases between them. The entire variable domain, with the rest obtained from reference TRBV7-8 and TRBJ1-5, is as follows: GAGVSQSPRYKVAKRGQDVALRCDPISGHVSLFWYQQALGQGPEFLTYFQNEAQLDKSGLPSDRFFAERPEGSVSTLKIQRTQQEDSAVYLCASSLEDTSDQPQHFGDGTRLSIL.

The chain is built from TRBV29-1 and TRBJ2-6, with 10 bases identical to TRBD1. Germline V CDR1 and CDR2: SQVTM, ANQGSEA. The CDR3 has 16 amino acids. With 3 bases clipped from V and 0 bases from J, the junction kept 2 bases outside the gene matches. CDR3 protein: CSVDRDRGSGANVLTF. DNA of the CDR3: TGCAGCGTTGATAGGGACAGGGGCTCTGGGGCCAACGTCCTGACTTTC.

The chain combines TRBV28 with TRBJ1-1; TRBD1 aligns across 7 bases. This CDR3 is 13 amino acids long. Germline CDR1 MDHEN, CDR2 SYDVKM. Germline trimming cut 7 bases from V and 5 bases from J; bases unmatched to any gene: 7. The CDR3 DNA reads TGTGCCAGCACCCAGGGGGTTGGGACTGAAGCTTTCTTT. This translates into CASTQGVGTEAFF.

The chain combines TRBV6-5 with TRBJ2-2; TRBD2 is a possible D gene (6 bases). CDR1 is MNHEY, CDR2 SVGAGI, per germline. Trimming stripped 1 base from V and 5 bases from J, with 8 bases between. This CDR3 has 14 amino acids. CDR3 bases: TGTGCCAGCAGTTACTTCCGGGGGACCGGGGAGCTGTTTTTT. Translated: CASSYFRGTGELFF.

The rearrangement links TRBV14 to TRBJ2-7, with D maybe TRBD2 (5 bases). The CDR3 has 14 amino acids. Between the trimmed V and J ends, which lost 1 base and 6 bases, there was a span of 13 bases. Germline assignment: CDR1 SGHDN and CDR2 FVKESK. CDR3 bases: TGTGCCAGCAGCCAAGTTTCGGACTGGGGCGAGCAGTACTTC. Encoded protein: CASSQVSDWGEQYF.

This sequence joins TRBV27 and TRBJ2-1; the match to TRBD2 covers 10 bases. V shed 6 bases, J shed 4 bases, and the junction held 6 bases outside the gene matches. This CDR3 contains 15 residues. Germline V gives CDR1 MNHEY, CDR2 SMNVEV (reference sequence). The CDR3 region is CASSRGLAVYNEQFF. The CDR3 coding sequence is TGTGCCAGCAGCCGCGGACTAGCGGTTTACAATGAGCAGTTCTTC.

V usage is TRBV27 and J usage is TRBJ2-3; D might be TRBD2 (6 bases). The V gene's germline CDR1 is MNHEY and CDR2 SMNVEV (reference sequence). Trimming took off 3 bases at V and 0 bases at J, with 16 bases between the two ends. This CDR3 region has 17 residues. The CDR3 sequence is CASSFQLTRYSTDTQYF. DNA of the CDR3: TGTGCCAGCAGTTTCCAATTGACTAGATACAGCACAGATACGCAGTATTTT.

The gene calls are TRBV19 and TRBJ1-1, with D unresolved. The germline V and J ends were trimmed by 3 bases and 4 bases, with 12 bases remaining between them. The CDR3 covers 14 residues. Germline V gives CDR1 LNHDA, CDR2 SQIVND (reference sequence). The CDR3 DNA follows: TGTGCCAGTAGTATTCTTCCGGGGAGCACTGAAGCTTTCTTT. As protein: CASSILPGSTEAFF.

The chain's CDR3 is CAISRDRGPRTDTQYF. The CDR3 DNA reads as TGTGCCATCAGTAGGGACAGGGGGCCACGCACAGATACGCAGTATTTT. The J gene is TRBJ2-3, the V gene TRBV10-3, with 12 bases lining up with TRBD1. Germline CDR1 and CDR2: ENHRY and SYGVKD. Trimming removed 5 bases from V and 1 base from J; junction bases left unmatched: 4. This CDR3 region has 16 residues.

The CDR3 sequence: CASSLGDREYAKNIQYF. The CDR3 coding sequence is TGCGCCAGCAGCTTGGGAGACAGGGAATATGCCAAAAACATTCAGTACTTC. The chain uses TRBV5-1 and TRBJ2-4, with 7 bases that match TRBD1. Trimming removed 0 bases from V and 1 base from J; junction bases left unmatched: 7. The germline gives CDR1 SGHRS, CDR2 YFSETQ. This CDR3 contains 17 residues.

This clone appeared a single time. The CDR3 is CASSSRNRVGETQYF. In nucleotides, the CDR3 is TGTGCCAGCAGCTCAAGGAACAGGGTCGGGGAGACCCAGTACTTC. This sequence joins TRBV11-2 and TRBJ2-5; tentatively, D is TRBD1 (6 bases). Germline loops: CDR1 SGHAT, CDR2 FQNNGV. The CDR3 covers 15 residues. V lost 4 bases to trimming and J lost 5 bases, with 17 bases between them.

V gene TRBV28 combines with J gene TRBJ2-7, with TRBD1 matching over 7 bases. The CDR3 is 16 amino acids. Looked up from germline, CDR1 is MDHEN and CDR2 is SYDVKM. With V trimmed by 1 base and J by 2 bases, 8 bases remained unmatched. CDR3 in amino acids: CASSLYRGFVPYEQYV. In DNA form, the CDR3 reads TGTGCCAGCAGTTTATACAGGGGCTTTGTTCCCTACGAGCAGTACGTC.

The J gene is TRBJ2-1, the V gene TRBV5-1, with 7 bases lining up with TRBD2. CDR3 length: 14 amino acids. Germline V lookup: CDR1 SGHRS, CDR2 YFSETQ. Trimming cost V 5 bases and J 6 bases; bases outside gene matches: 8. The CDR3 nucleotides read TGCGCCAGCAGTGATAGACTAGCCATCAATGAGCAGTTCTTC. It translates to CASSDRLAINEQFF. The full variable domain, its missing parts supplied by reference TRBV5-1 and TRBJ2-1, is KAGVTQTPRYLIKTRGQQVTLSCSPISGHRSVSWYQQTPGQGLQFLFEYFSETQRNKGNFPGRFSGRQFSNSRSEMNVSTLELGDSALYLCASSDRLAINEQFFGPGTRLTVL.

This chain uses TRBV30 with TRBJ2-7, with 7 bases aligning to TRBD2. Germline loops: CDR1 GTSNPN, CDR2 SVGIG (reference sequence). After removal of 1 base from V and 1 base from J, the junction contained 7 bases not matched to a gene. CDR3 length: 15 amino acids. CDR3 protein: CAWSGNGRRSYEQYF. CDR3 sequence (DNA): TGTGCCTGGAGTGGAAACGGGAGGAGGTCCTACGAGCAGTACTTC.